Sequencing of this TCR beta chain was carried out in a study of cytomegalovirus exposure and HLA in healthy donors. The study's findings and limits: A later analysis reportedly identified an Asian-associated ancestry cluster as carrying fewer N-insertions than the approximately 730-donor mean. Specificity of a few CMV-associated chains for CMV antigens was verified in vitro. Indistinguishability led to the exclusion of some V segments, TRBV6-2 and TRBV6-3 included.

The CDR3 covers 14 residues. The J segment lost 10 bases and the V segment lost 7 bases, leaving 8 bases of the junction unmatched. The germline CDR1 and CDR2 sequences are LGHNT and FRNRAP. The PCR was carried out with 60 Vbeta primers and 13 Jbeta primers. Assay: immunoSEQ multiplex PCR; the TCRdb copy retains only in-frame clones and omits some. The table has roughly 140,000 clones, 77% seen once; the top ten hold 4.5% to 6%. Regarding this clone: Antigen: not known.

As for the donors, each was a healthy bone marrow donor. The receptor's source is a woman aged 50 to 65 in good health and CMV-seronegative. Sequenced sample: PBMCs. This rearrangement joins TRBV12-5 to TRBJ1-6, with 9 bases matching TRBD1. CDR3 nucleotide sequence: TGTGCTAGTGATACTACAGGGGGCGAATCACCCCTCCACTTT. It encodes CASDTTGGESPLHF.